These 20 T cell receptor beta chains share one sample of origin, sequenced in a study of T cell responses to AZD1222 COVID-19 vaccine. Measured with immunoSEQ multiplex PCR; TCRdb has only the in-frame clones, and not every one. The data contain fewer than 200,000 clones, 92% of them singletons. The sequencing used peripheral blood, collected on day 0 of AZD1222 vaccination. Receptor source: an adult in good health.

This clone was detected only once. The rearrangement links TRBV6-1 to TRBJ1-2; no definite D call. CDR1 is MNHNS, CDR2 SASEGT, per germline. Trimming took 3 bases from V and 4 from J, leaving 6 bases between them. The CDR3 sequence is 12 residues long. CDR3 nucleotide sequence: TGTGCCAGCAGTGACAGGTCCTATGGCTACACCTTC. Translating gives CASSDRSYGYTF.

The genes are TRBV7-2 and TRBJ2-5; no clear D. The CDR3 contains 10 residues. Trimming pared 8 bases from V and 5 bases from J, leaving 6 bases between. Germline V gene lookup returns CDR1 SGHTA and CDR2 FQGNSA. CDR3 in amino acids: CASGRETQYF. In DNA form, the CDR3 reads TGTGCCAGCGGTAGGGAGACCCAGTACTTC.

This sequence joins TRBV30 and TRBJ1-5, with unresolved D. The germline CDR1 and CDR2 sequences are GTSNPN and SVGIG (reference sequence). This CDR3 contains 13 residues. V was trimmed by 6 bases and J by 0 bases, leaving 9 bases between them. The CDR3 coding sequence is TGTGCCTGTTCTGAAAATAGCAATCAGCCCCAGCATTTT. This gives the protein CACSENSNQPQHF. Based on the CDR3 plus reference TRBV30 and TRBJ1-5, the full variable domain is SQTIHQWPATLVQPVGSPLSLECTVEGTSNPNLYWYRQAAGRGLQLLFYSVGIGQISSEVPQNLSASRPQDRQFILSSKKLLLSDSGFYLCACSENSNQPQHFGDGTRLSIL.

V and J are TRBV7-6 and TRBJ2-3; maybe TRBD2 (5 bases). The CDR3 is made up of 15 amino acids. Germline V lookup: CDR1 SGHVS, CDR2 FNYEAQ. Trimming cost V 5 bases and J 3 bases, with 15 bases left between them. The CDR3 bases are TGTGCCAGCAGCCCGGACTCCTTAATAACAGATACGCAGTATTTT. Its protein is CASSPDSLITDTQYF.

V and J are TRBV10-3 and TRBJ1-2; 11 nucleotides align to TRBD1. The CDR3 loop spans 14 amino acids. With V trimmed by 6 bases and J by 3 bases, 3 bases remained unmatched. Looked up from germline, CDR1 is ENHRY and CDR2 is SYGVKD. CDR3: CAIRGTGGDYGYTF. The CDR3 DNA follows: TGTGCCATCAGAGGGACAGGGGGGGACTATGGCTACACCTTC.

The chain has TRBV7-2 and TRBJ2-3; no firm D call. CDR1 and CDR2 from the germline V gene are SGHTA and FQGNSA. V dropped 5 bases and J dropped 7 bases, with 13 bases sitting between them. The CDR3 has 13 residues. This CDR3 reads CASSPLVGYTQYF. The CDR3 nucleotides are TGTGCCAGCAGCCCCCTTGTAGGATATACGCAGTATTTT.

The V gene is TRBV18, the J gene TRBJ2-3, with a weak D call TRBD2 (6 bases). In germline, CDR1 is KGHSH, CDR2 LQKENI. Deletions cut 11 bases from V and 5 bases from J, with 14 bases between. The CDR3 spans 12 residues. CDR3 loop: CASGDIGDTQYF. CDR3 nucleotides: TGTGCCTCGGGGGATATTGGAGATACGCAGTATTTT.

The chain couples TRBV12-3 or TRBV12-4 to TRBJ1-1, with no clear D. The CDR3 has 12 amino acids. V lost 3 bases and J lost 7, with 9 bases in between. This chain's CDR3 is CASSFAQFEAFF. The DNA of the CDR3 is TGTGCCAGCAGTTTTGCTCAGTTTGAAGCTTTCTTT.

This chain connects TRBV6-2 or TRBV6-3 to TRBJ2-3; 11 bases match TRBD2. Germline-derived CDR1 and CDR2 are MNHEY and SVGEGT. J lost 3 bases, V lost 6 bases, and 5 bases had no gene match. The CDR3 extends over 15 amino acids. The CDR3 DNA reads as TGTGCCAGCAGCCGGTGGACTAGCGGGACAGATACGCAGTATTTT. It specifies CASSRWTSGTDTQYF.

The gene calls are TRBV5-1 and TRBJ2-7; 9 nucleotides line up with TRBD1. Germline CDR1 reads SGHRS; CDR2 reads YFSETQ. The V segment lost 3 bases and the J segment 6 bases; nucleotides outside the gene matches: 7. This CDR3 has 14 residues. The CDR3 DNA sequence: TGCGCCAGCAGCTCGAGGGGACAGGGACTCGAGCAGTACTTC. Protein: CASSSRGQGLEQYF.

V is TRBV2 and J is TRBJ1-5; D gene ambiguous. Germline V CDR1 and CDR2: SNHLY, FYNNEI. This CDR3 is 14 amino acids long. V shed 6 bases and J shed 7 bases, with 16 bases lying between them. The CDR3 bases are TGTGCCAGCAGCCCGGAGGCCCTTAAGCAGCCCCAGCATTTT. It translates to CASSPEALKQPQHF.

The chain recombines TRBV5-1 with TRBJ2-7, with TRBD1 matching 8 bases. J lost 4 bases, V lost 4 bases, and 4 bases had no gene match. The CDR3 is made up of 13 amino acids. CDR1 and CDR2 (germline): SGHRS, YFSETQ. CDR3 sequence: CASSADRVYEQYF. The CDR3 bases are TGCGCCAGCAGCGCGGACAGGGTTTACGAGCAGTACTTC.

The chain couples TRBV4-1 to TRBJ2-7, with unresolved D. Germline CDR1 reads MGHRA; CDR2 reads YSYEKL. Trimming took off 1 base at V and 5 bases at J, with 6 bases between the two ends. The CDR3 loop spans 12 amino acids. The CDR3 region has the DNA TGCGCCAGCAGCCAAGTAATGGACGAGCAGTACTTC. It is translated as CASSQVMDEQYF.

The genes are TRBV11-3 and TRBJ2-1; D perhaps matches TRBD2 (6 bases). V was pared by 4 bases and J by 0 bases, with 25 bases between. Germline-derived CDR1 and CDR2 are SGHNT and YENEEA. This CDR3 is 20 amino acids long. CDR3 nucleotides: TGTGCCAGCAGCTCATCCCGACTAGGGAGATATCAGAGCTCCTACAATGAGCAGTTCTTC. It specifies CASSSSRLGRYQSSYNEQFF. Full variable domain (missing parts from reference TRBV11-3 and TRBJ2-1): EAGVVQSPRYKIIEKKQPVAFWCNPISGHNTLYWYLQNLGQGPELLIRYENEEAVDDSQLPKDRFSAERLKGVDSTLKIQPAELGDSAVYLCASSSSRLGRYQSSYNEQFFGPGTRLTVL.

The chain has TRBV19 and TRBJ1-4; no clear D gene. Per the germline V gene, CDR1 is LNHDA and CDR2 is SQIVND (reference sequence). Trimming took 7 bases from V and 2 from J, leaving 11 bases between them. This CDR3 is built from 14 residues. CDR3 in DNA: TGTGCCAGTACCCCCATGGGTACTAATGAAAAACTGTTTTTT. Encoded protein: CASTPMGTNEKLFF.

The chain has TRBV6-5 and TRBJ1-6; D gene unclear. Trimming removed 5 bases from V and 12 bases from J, with 11 bases in between. CDR1 MNHEY and CDR2 SVGAGI come from the germline V gene. The CDR3 length is 12 residues. CDR3 in DNA: TGTGCCAGCAGTACCACGAACGAACCCCTCCACTTT. Amino acid sequence: CASSTTNEPLHF.

The chain has TRBV4-1 and TRBJ2-7; 8 nucleotides line up with TRBD2. J gave up 2 bases and V 2 bases, and 8 bases lay outside the gene matches. This CDR3 has 16 amino acids. The V gene's germline CDR1 is MGHRA and CDR2 YSYEKL. As DNA, the CDR3 is TGCGCCAGCAGCCAACCCCTAGCGGGCCCACCCTACGAGCAGTACTTC. Protein product: CASSQPLAGPPYEQYF.

This rearrangement joins TRBV19 to TRBJ1-6, with 8 bases aligning to TRBD1. CDR1 and CDR2 (germline): LNHDA, SQIVND (reference sequence). This CDR3 spans 14 amino acids. Trimming at V came to 6 bases and at J to 5 bases, leaving 3 bases not matched to a gene. The CDR3 DNA sequence: TGTGCCAGTAGCCGGACAGGGAATAATTCACCCCTCCACTTT. Translated: CASSRTGNNSPLHF.

DNA of the CDR3: TGTGCCAGCAGCCAAATCTACAATGAGCAGTTCTTC. The encoded protein is CASSQIYNEQFF. This chain links TRBV14 with TRBJ2-1; unclear D gene. Germline loops: CDR1 SGHDN, CDR2 FVKESK. The CDR3 contains 12 residues. V lost 2 bases, J lost 3 bases, and 2 bases lay in between.

The genes are TRBV7-3 and TRBJ2-7; 9 bases are a match to TRBD1. Losses at the gene ends were 5 bases for V and 1 base for J; bases not matched to a gene: 9. This CDR3 has 16 amino acids. CDR1 SGHTA and CDR2 FQGTGA come from the germline V gene. The DNA for the CDR3 is TGTGCCAGCAGCCCAAAAGGAGGGACAGGGTCCTACGAGCAGTACTTC. It yields the protein CASSPKGGTGSYEQYF.